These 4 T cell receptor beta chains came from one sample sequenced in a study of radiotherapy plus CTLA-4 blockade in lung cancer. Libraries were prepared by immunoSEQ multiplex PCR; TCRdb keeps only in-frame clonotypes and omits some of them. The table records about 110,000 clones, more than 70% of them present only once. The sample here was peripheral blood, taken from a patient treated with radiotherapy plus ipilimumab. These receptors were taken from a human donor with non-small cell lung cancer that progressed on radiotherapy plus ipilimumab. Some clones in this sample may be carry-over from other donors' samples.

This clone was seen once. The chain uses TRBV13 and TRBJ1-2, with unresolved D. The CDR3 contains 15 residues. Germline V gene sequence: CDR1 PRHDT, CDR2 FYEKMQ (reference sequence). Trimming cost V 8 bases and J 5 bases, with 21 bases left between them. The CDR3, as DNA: TGTGCCAGCGGGAGAACATTCTTAACTGGGTATGGCTACACCTTC. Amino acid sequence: CASGRTFLTGYGYTF.

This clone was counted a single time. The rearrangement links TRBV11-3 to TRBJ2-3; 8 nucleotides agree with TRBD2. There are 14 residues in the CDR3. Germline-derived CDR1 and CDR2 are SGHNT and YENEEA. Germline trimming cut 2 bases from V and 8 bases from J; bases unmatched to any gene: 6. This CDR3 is CASSLTRGGTTQYF. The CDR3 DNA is TGTGCCAGCAGCTTAACCCGGGGGGGAACTACGCAGTATTTT. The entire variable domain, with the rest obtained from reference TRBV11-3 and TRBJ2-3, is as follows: EAGVVQSPRYKIIEKKQPVAFWCNPISGHNTLYWYLQNLGQGPELLIRYENEEAVDDSQLPKDRFSAERLKGVDSTLKIQPAELGDSAVYLCASSLTRGGTTQYFGPGTRLTVL.

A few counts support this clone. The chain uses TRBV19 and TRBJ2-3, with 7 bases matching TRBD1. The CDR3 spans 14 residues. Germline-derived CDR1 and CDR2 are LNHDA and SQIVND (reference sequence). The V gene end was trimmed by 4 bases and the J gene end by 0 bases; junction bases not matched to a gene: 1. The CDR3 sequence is CASSRDRSTDTQYF. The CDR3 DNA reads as TGTGCCAGTAGTAGGGACAGAAGCACAGATACGCAGTATTTT.

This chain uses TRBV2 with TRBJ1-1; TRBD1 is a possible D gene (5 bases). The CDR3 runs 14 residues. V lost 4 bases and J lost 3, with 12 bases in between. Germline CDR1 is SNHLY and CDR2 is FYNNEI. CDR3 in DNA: TGTGCCAGCAGTGGGTTGAAGGGGTACACTGAAGCTTTCTTT. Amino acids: CASSGLKGYTEAFF.